Below are 29 T cell receptor beta chains sequenced from a single sample in a study of blood T cell repertoires in COVID-19. The method was immunoSEQ multiplex PCR; TCRdb's version includes in-frame clones alone and lacks a portion of them. The table shows some 290,000 clones, with roughly nine tenths occurring only once. The sequenced sample consisted of PBMCs or T cells enriched from blood (not recorded which). The receptors derive from a woman in her 30s who had been exposed to COVID-19.

This rearrangement joins TRBV6-2 or TRBV6-3 to TRBJ2-7, with D perhaps TRBD1 (6 bases). This CDR3 has 14 residues. The ends were cut back, 4 bases at V and 1 base at J, with 11 bases in the middle. Germline CDR1 is MNHEY and CDR2 is SVGEGT. The chain's CDR3 is CASSFRQESYEQYF. The CDR3 nucleotides read TGTGCCAGCAGTTTCCGACAGGAGTCCTACGAGCAGTACTTC.

CDR3 DNA sequence: TGTGCCAGTAGTATTGTTGGGGGCCTGAACACTGAAGCTTTCTTT. Protein: CASSIVGGLNTEAFF. The chain carries TRBV19 and TRBJ1-1; D might be TRBD1 (6 bases). V was trimmed by 3 bases and J by 0 bases, leaving 11 bases between them. Germline V CDR1 and CDR2: LNHDA, SQIVND (reference sequence). There are 15 residues in the CDR3.

The chain couples TRBV19 to TRBJ2-2, with 10 bases identical to TRBD2. Germline V gives CDR1 LNHDA, CDR2 SQIVND (reference sequence). The CDR3 sequence is 15 residues long. Trimming removed 9 bases from V and 4 bases from J; junction bases left unmatched: 8. CDR3 nucleotide sequence: TGTGCCAGCCTCAGCGGGGGGGCCATCACCGGGGAGCTGTTTTTT. This sequence encodes CASLSGGAITGELFF.

The chain is built from TRBV27 and TRBJ1-1; D ambiguous. This CDR3 spans 14 amino acids. The V end lost 2 bases, the J end lost 1 base, and 8 bases lay between the germline ends. Germline values: CDR1 MNHEY, CDR2 SMNVEV (reference sequence). The DNA for the CDR3 is TGTGCCAGCAGTTTAGGCGGGGAGAACACTGAAGCTTTCTTT. This codes for CASSLGGENTEAFF.

The chain links TRBV6-1 to TRBJ2-7; D is possibly TRBD1 (5 bases). The CDR3 loop spans 15 amino acids. Trimming stripped 0 bases from V and 1 base from J, with 10 bases between. The germline V gene has CDR1 MNHNS and CDR2 SASEGT. As DNA, the CDR3 is TGTGCCAGCAGTGAAGCGCTACAGGTATCCTACGAGCAGTACTTC. Protein product: CASSEALQVSYEQYF.

This clone was seen just once. The V call is TRBV20-1, the J call TRBJ1-4; TRBD1 agrees at 8 bases. V dropped 3 bases and J dropped 7; count of bases not matched to a gene: 7. Germline V gene lookup returns CDR1 DFQATT and CDR2 SNEGSKA (reference sequence). This CDR3 is built from 14 residues. CDR3 nucleotide sequence: TGCAGTGCTAGTGTCCAGGGGGCGAGTGAAAAACTGTTTTTT. The encoded protein is CSASVQGASEKLFF.

The chain is built from TRBV12-1 and TRBJ1-3; TRBD1 reflects the table's D call only, with no check against the DNA. TRBV12-1 is flagged as a pseudogene. This CDR3 is 17 amino acids long. Here the CDR3 reads CASSYTQQGRSGNTIYF. In DNA form, the CDR3 reads TGTGCCAGCAGCTATACCCAACAGGGAAGGTCTGGAAACACCATATATTTT.

Only one count was recorded for this clone. V and J are TRBV14 and TRBJ1-6, with TRBD1 identical over 7 bases. The V gene's germline CDR1 is SGHDN and CDR2 FVKESK. V gave up 4 bases and J gave up 5 bases; unmatched junction bases: 5. This CDR3 region has 15 residues. This CDR3 is CASSLHTGDNSPLHF. In DNA, the CDR3 is TGTGCCAGCAGCCTTCACACAGGGGATAATTCACCCCTCCACTTT.

This rearrangement joins TRBV4-3 to TRBJ2-5, with TRBD2 matching over 10 bases. Germline lookup yields CDR1 LGHNA and CDR2 YSLEER. CDR3 length: 16 amino acids. The ends lost 0 bases at V and 3 bases at J; junction bases unmatched: 4. The DNA of the CDR3 is TGCGCCAGCAGCCAAGATGCTAGCGGGGGTAAAGAGACCCAGTACTTC. Amino acid sequence: CASSQDASGGKETQYF.

V usage is TRBV25-1 and J usage is TRBJ1-1, with TRBD1 identical over 7 bases. Germline assignment: CDR1 MGHDK and CDR2 SYGVNS. J lost 5 bases, V lost 1 base, and 7 bases had no gene match. The CDR3 sequence is 15 residues long. In DNA, the CDR3 is TGTGCCAGCAGTGAATTCGAGGGGGCTGGGACTGAAGCTTTCTTT. Amino acid sequence: CASSEFEGAGTEAFF. Complete variable domain (other parts from reference TRBV25-1 and TRBJ1-1): EADIYQTPRYLVIGTGKKITLECSQTMGHDKMYWYQQDPGMELHLIHYSYGVNSTEKGDLSSESTVSRIRTEHFPLTLESARPSHTSQYLCASSEFEGAGTEAFFGQGTRLTVV.

This clone was picked up one time. CDR3 sequence: CASSLGGGGQPFYEQYF. CDR3 bases: TGTGCCAGCAGCTTGGGCGGCGGGGGGCAGCCTTTTTACGAGCAGTACTTC. The gene calls are TRBV5-4 and TRBJ2-7, with TRBD2 matching over 8 bases. The CDR3 loop spans 17 amino acids. The junction had 12 bases not matched to a gene; V was cut back by 0 bases and J by 4 bases. The V gene's germline CDR1 is SGHNT and CDR2 YYREEE (reference sequence).

The V gene is TRBV4-3, the J gene TRBJ1-4; 12 bases map to TRBD1. V shed 0 bases and J 7 bases; nucleotides not matched to a gene: 6. The length of the CDR3 is 17 residues. CDR1 and CDR2 (germline): LGHNA, YSLEER. DNA of the CDR3: TGCGCCAGCAGCCAAGATGCCGGGACAGGGGGCCTTGAAAAACTGTTTTTT. Residues: CASSQDAGTGGLEKLFF.

The chain employs TRBV5-6 and TRBJ1-5, with TRBD1 identical over 7 bases. After removal of 4 bases from V and 7 bases from J, the junction contained 8 bases not matched to a gene. The CDR3 is made up of 14 amino acids. Per germline, CDR1 SGHDT and CDR2 YYEEEE. CDR3 sequence reads: CASSATGWEQPQHF. The DNA for the CDR3 is TGTGCCAGCAGCGCGACAGGGTGGGAACAGCCCCAGCATTTT. Drawing the rest from reference TRBV5-6 and TRBJ1-5, the complete variable domain is DAGVTQSPTHLIKTRGQQVTLRCSPKSGHDTVSWYQQALGQGPQFIFQYYEEEERQRGNFPDRFSGHQFPNYSSELNVNALLLGDSALYLCASSATGWEQPQHFGDGTRLSIL.

This clone was seen a handful of times. The chain couples TRBV11-2 to TRBJ1-3; maybe TRBD1 (5 bases). The CDR3 covers 14 residues. In germline, CDR1 is SGHAT, CDR2 FQNNGV. V was trimmed by 5 bases and J by 0 bases, leaving 8 bases between them. The CDR3 bases are TGTGCCAGCAGCCGACAGAGCTCTGGAAACACCATATATTTT. It codes for CASSRQSSGNTIYF.

The V and J genes are TRBV9 and TRBJ2-3; 7 nucleotides line up with TRBD1. CDR1 and CDR2 from the germline V gene are SGDLS and YYNGEE. V dropped 4 bases and J dropped 4; count of bases not matched to a gene: 12. This CDR3 spans 16 amino acids. The CDR3 DNA is TGTGCCAGCAGCACCCGAGGGGGCCTTGGTGCAGATACGCAGTATTTT. Residues: CASSTRGGLGADTQYF.

This clone came up a few times. The chain joins TRBV15 to TRBJ2-3; no clear D gene. CDR3 length: 13 amino acids. V gave up 2 bases and J gave up 6 bases, with 9 bases separating them. Germline CDR1 is LNHNV and CDR2 is YYDKDF (reference sequence). CDR3 region: CATSRNNGDTQYF. CDR3 DNA: TGTGCCACCAGCAGAAATAACGGGGATACGCAGTATTTT.

The chain is built from TRBV4-3 and TRBJ2-5; TRBD2 aligns across 14 bases. Germline CDR1 reads LGHNA; CDR2 reads YSLEER. The CDR3 consists of 16 residues. With 4 bases clipped from V and 5 bases from J, the junction kept 6 bases outside the gene matches. CDR3 nucleotide sequence: TGCGCCAGCAGCCCGGGACTAGCGGGGGCGTGGGAGACCCAGTACTTC. Encoded protein: CASSPGLAGAWETQYF.

The chain is built from TRBV2 and TRBJ1-6; a possible D gene is TRBD1 (5 bases). Between the trimmed V and J ends, which lost 6 bases and 3 bases, there was a span of 9 bases. The CDR3 loop spans 14 amino acids. From germline, CDR1 is SNHLY and CDR2 FYNNEI. CDR3 sequence: CASRPRVYNSPLHF. The CDR3 DNA reads TGTGCCAGCAGGCCCAGGGTCTATAATTCACCCCTCCACTTT.

This chain links TRBV6-5 with TRBJ2-5, with D tentatively TRBD2 (5 bases). This CDR3 comprises 15 residues. Trimming removed 7 bases from V and 5 bases from J, with 20 bases in between. CDR1 MNHEY and CDR2 SVGAGI come from the germline V gene. The CDR3 region is CASTSTRADRETQYF. The DNA for the CDR3 is TGTGCCAGCACCTCCACTAGGGCGGATCGGGAGACCCAGTACTTC.

V is TRBV21-1 and J is TRBJ2-7; the table assigns TRBD2, which was not confirmed against the DNA. TRBV21-1 is a known pseudogene. This CDR3 contains 16 residues. The DNA of the CDR3 is TGTGCCAGCAGCAAATTATTCGCTAGCGACGCCTACGAGCAGTACTTC. Translating it yields CASSKLFASDAYEQYF.

The chain links TRBV30 to TRBJ2-3, with 7 bases identical to TRBD1. V shed 3 bases and J 1 base; nucleotides not matched to a gene: 7. Germline V gene sequence: CDR1 GTSNPN, CDR2 SVGIG (reference sequence). This CDR3 spans 15 amino acids. Here the CDR3 reads CAWSEGQHGTDTQYF. The CDR3 DNA follows: TGTGCCTGGAGCGAGGGACAGCATGGCACAGATACGCAGTATTTT. Variable domain in full (rest from reference TRBV30 and TRBJ2-3): SQTIHQWPATLVQPVGSPLSLECTVEGTSNPNLYWYRQAAGRGLQLLFYSVGIGQISSEVPQNLSASRPQDRQFILSSKKLLLSDSGFYLCAWSEGQHGTDTQYFGPGTRLTVL.

J is TRBJ2-1 and V is TRBV6-5, with 7 bases lining up with TRBD2. V lost 1 base and J lost 8; bases outside the gene matches: 8. Germline V gene lookup returns CDR1 MNHEY and CDR2 SVGAGI. The CDR3 is 15 amino acids. As DNA, the CDR3 is TGTGCCAGCAGTTACTTTGGGGGGGGAACAGATGAGCAGTTCTTC. As protein: CASSYFGGGTDEQFF.

This chain joins TRBV5-1 and TRBJ1-3; TRBD1 agrees at 9 bases. Germline lookup yields CDR1 SGHRS and CDR2 YFSETQ. The CDR3 has 17 residues. Trimming at V came to 4 bases and at J to 1 base, leaving 9 bases not matched to a gene. Here the CDR3 reads CASSPHTGTGSGNTIYF. CDR3 nucleotides: TGCGCCAGCAGCCCTCACACCGGGACAGGGTCTGGAAACACCATATATTTT.

The chain is built from TRBV5-4 and TRBJ2-3; TRBD2 aligns across 7 bases. V was clipped by 1 base and J by 0 bases; unmatched bases: 11. The CDR3 runs 18 residues. Germline CDR1 SGHNT, CDR2 YYREEE (reference sequence). As DNA, the CDR3 is TGTGCCAGCAGCTTGACCGGGGGGTGGGCCTATAGCACAGATACGCAGTATTTT. Protein sequence: CASSLTGGWAYSTDTQYF.

CDR3 sequence (DNA): TGTGCCAGCAGCCCTGGGGGGGCGAACACTGAAGCTTTCTTT. It specifies CASSPGGANTEAFF. The chain recombines TRBV7-9 with TRBJ1-1; TRBD1 might be the D (6 bases). This CDR3 is 14 amino acids long. Trimming removed 5 bases from V and 1 base from J, with 11 bases in between. Germline values: CDR1 SEHNR, CDR2 FQNEAQ (reference sequence). Full variable domain (outside the CDR3, taken from reference TRBV7-9 and TRBJ1-1): DTGVSQNPRHKITKRGQNVTFRCDPISEHNRLYWYRQTLGQGPEFLTYFQNEAQLEKSRLLSDRFSAERPKGSFSTLEIQRTEQGDSAMYLCASSPGGANTEAFFGQGTRLTVV.

The chain carries TRBV10-3 and TRBJ1-3; the match to TRBD1 covers 8 bases. The V gene's germline CDR1 is ENHRY and CDR2 SYGVKD. The junction had 10 bases not matched to a gene; V was cut back by 9 bases and J by 6 bases. The CDR3 is 14 residues long. The CDR3 region is CAMGTGDVENTIYF. The DNA for the CDR3 is TGTGCCATGGGGACAGGCGACGTTGAAAACACCATATATTTT.

A note on this clone: The same CDR3 arises from other DNA sequences in this sample as well. The rearrangement joins TRBV10-3 to TRBJ1-1; 10 nucleotides agree with TRBD1. Germline CDR1 ENHRY, CDR2 SYGVKD. With 4 bases clipped from V and 1 base from J, the junction kept 0 bases outside the gene matches. The CDR3 runs to 14 residues. CDR3 DNA: TGTGCCATCAGTGGGACAGGGGGGAACACTGAAGCTTTCTTT. Protein: CAISGTGGNTEAFF.

The chain combines TRBV11-1 with TRBJ1-2; weak D call: TRBD1 (5 bases). This CDR3 spans 13 amino acids. Germline V gene sequence: CDR1 SGHAT, CDR2 FQDESV (reference sequence). The V end was cut by 3 bases, the J end by 8 bases, with 13 bases between. The CDR3 nucleotides read TGTGCCAGCAGCTTCGACACGAAGGGGGGCTACACCTTC. This codes for CASSFDTKGGYTF. The full variable domain, its missing parts supplied by reference TRBV11-1 and TRBJ1-2, is EAEVAQSPRYKITEKSQAVAFWCDPISGHATLYWYRQILGQGPELLVQFQDESVVDDSQLPKDRFSAERLKGVDSTLKIQPAELGDSAMYLCASSFDTKGGYTFGSGTRLTVV.

The rearrangement uses TRBV15 and TRBJ1-4; 10 nucleotides line up with TRBD1. Germline trimming cut 2 bases from V and 0 bases from J; bases unmatched to any gene: 6. Germline V lookup: CDR1 LNHNV, CDR2 YYDKDF (reference sequence). CDR3 length: 18 residues. CDR3 nucleotide sequence: TGTGCCACCAGCAGACCCCGGACAGGGGGACCAACTAATGAAAAACTGTTTTTT. Residues: CATSRPRTGGPTNEKLFF.